This record looks at one TCR beta chain sequence and its context. Its antigen remains unidentified. Per-nucleotide qualities are absent, and no much larger clonotype sits a single base away. Sorting staining used anti-CD3, anti-CD4, anti-CD8 and a Vbeta20 antibody from the IOTest Beta Mark kit on a FACSAria III, with purity above 99%. Peripheral blood was collected in sodium heparin tubes, and mononuclear cells were isolated by Ficoll-Paque PLUS density gradient centrifugation. CD4+ Vbeta20+, CD4+ Vbeta20-, and CD8+ T cell fractions were FACS-sorted before TCRbeta deep sequencing. These data originate in a study of somatic mutations in T cells in chronic GVHD (dated by TCRdb to 2020 to 2022). As encoded in the germline V gene, CDR1 is SGHAT while CDR2 is FQNNGV. The CDR3 runs 16 residues from the cysteine to the phenylalanine. The sequence is cut down to CDR3 DNA, 48 bases in frame from base 1. V loses 5 bases at its end and J loses 9 bases; junction bases beyond the gene matches: 13.

Genomic DNA was isolated and then used for the TCRbeta deep sequencing. TCRbeta CDR3 sequencing and initial data processing were performed as a commercial service with the immunoSEQ assay. In the source study's methods: Reads were demultiplexed, adapter and primer sequences removed, similar clones merged by frequency-ratio clustering, and V, D, J genes annotated with IMGT. TCRdb obtained this table from immuneACCESS and retained in-frame rearrangements with V and J assigned. These tables miss some clones; where compared with another copy, unresolved V genes account for less than half of the shortfall, and the remainder is unexplained. V and J calls and clone size are given by that table; D and trimming were obtained from the DNA. The sample includes 13,000 to 15,000 clones, with 78% observed a single time. The leading ten clones occupy about 30% of the sample.

Material: Vbeta20-negative CD4+ T cells from blood. Interpreted using the paper, the cell subset or site label stands for: CD4+ T cells sorted as TCR Vbeta20 negative by flow cytometry. The source of this sequence is a male patient in his fifties or sixties with chronic graft-versus-host disease. Some T cells seen after a transplant may have their origin in the graft donor. The V and J genes are TRBV11-2 and TRBJ2-1, and TRBD2 aligns with 10 junction nucleotides. The CDR3 protein: CASSPRGAGGQGEQFF. The nucleotides read TGTGCCAGCAGCCCCCGGGGAGCGGGGGGGCAGGGTGAGCAGTTCTTC. Supplemented by the reference TRBV11-2 and TRBJ2-1 proteins around the CDR3, the complete variable domain is EAGVAQSPRYKIIEKRQSVAFWCNPISGHATLYWYQQILGQGPKLLIQFQNNGVVDDSQLPKDRFSAERLKGVDSTLKIQPAKLEDSAVYLCASSPRGAGGQGEQFFGPGTRLTVL.